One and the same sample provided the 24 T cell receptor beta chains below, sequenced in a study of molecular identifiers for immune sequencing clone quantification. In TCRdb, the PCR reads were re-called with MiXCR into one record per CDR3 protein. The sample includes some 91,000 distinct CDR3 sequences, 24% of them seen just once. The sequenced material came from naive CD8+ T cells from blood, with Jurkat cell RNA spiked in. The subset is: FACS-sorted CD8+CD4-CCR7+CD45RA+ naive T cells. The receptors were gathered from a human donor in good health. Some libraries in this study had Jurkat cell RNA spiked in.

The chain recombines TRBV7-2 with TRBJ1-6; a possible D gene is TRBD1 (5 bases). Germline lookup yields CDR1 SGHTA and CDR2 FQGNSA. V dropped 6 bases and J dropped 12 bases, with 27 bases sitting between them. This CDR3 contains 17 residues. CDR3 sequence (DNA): TGTGCCAGCAGTTCCGAGACAGCGCCCTTCGGGATGATACCCCTCCACTTT. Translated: CASSSETAPFGMIPLHF.

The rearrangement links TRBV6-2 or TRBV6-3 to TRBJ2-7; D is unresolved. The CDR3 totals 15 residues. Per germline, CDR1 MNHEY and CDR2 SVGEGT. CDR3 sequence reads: CTNSYHLGPHYEQYF. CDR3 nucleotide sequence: TGTACCAACAGTTATCACCTGGGCCCCCACTACGAGCAGTACTTC.

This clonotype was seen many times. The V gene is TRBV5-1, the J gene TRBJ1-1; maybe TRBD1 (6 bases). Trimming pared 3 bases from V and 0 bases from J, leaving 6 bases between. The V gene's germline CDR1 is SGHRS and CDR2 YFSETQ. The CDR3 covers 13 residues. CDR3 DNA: TGCGCCAGCAGCTGGACAGTGAACACTGAAGCTTTCTTT. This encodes CASSWTVNTEAFF.

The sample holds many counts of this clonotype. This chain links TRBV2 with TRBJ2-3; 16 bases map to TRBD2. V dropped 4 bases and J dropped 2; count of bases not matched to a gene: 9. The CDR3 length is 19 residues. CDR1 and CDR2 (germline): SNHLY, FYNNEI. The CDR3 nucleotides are TGTGCCAGCAGTGCTGGGACTAGCGGGGGGGCCGGCTTCACAGATACGCAGTATTTT. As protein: CASSAGTSGGAGFTDTQYF.

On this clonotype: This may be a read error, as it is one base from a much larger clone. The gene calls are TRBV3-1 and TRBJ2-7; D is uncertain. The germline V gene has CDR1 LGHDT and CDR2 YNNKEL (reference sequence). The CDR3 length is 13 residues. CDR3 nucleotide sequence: TGTGCCGGCAGCCCCGGATACATGGACGAGCAGTACTTC. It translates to CAGSPGYMDEQYF.

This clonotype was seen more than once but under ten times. The CDR3 protein is CASSKTPPYEQYF. Here the CDR3 DNA reads TGTGCCAGCAGTAAGACCCCGCCCTACGAGCAGTACTTC. The chain combines TRBV27 with TRBJ2-7; D not certain. The CDR3 is 13 amino acids. The V gene's germline CDR1 is MNHEY and CDR2 SMNVEV (reference sequence). The V gene lost 5 bases and the J gene lost 2 bases, with 10 bases spanning the gap.

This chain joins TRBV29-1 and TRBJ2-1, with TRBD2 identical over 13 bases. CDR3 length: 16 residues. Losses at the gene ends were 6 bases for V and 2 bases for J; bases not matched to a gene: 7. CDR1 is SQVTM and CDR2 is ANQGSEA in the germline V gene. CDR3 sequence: CSVGLAGDNPYNEQFF. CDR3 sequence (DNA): TGCAGCGTAGGACTAGCGGGAGACAACCCCTACAATGAGCAGTTCTTC.

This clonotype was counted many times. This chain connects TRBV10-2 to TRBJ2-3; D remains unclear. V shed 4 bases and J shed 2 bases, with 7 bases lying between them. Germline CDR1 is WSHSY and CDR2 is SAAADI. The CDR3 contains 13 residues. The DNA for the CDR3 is TGCGCCAGCAGTGCTAGGGTCACAGATACGCAGTATTTT. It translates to CASSARVTDTQYF.

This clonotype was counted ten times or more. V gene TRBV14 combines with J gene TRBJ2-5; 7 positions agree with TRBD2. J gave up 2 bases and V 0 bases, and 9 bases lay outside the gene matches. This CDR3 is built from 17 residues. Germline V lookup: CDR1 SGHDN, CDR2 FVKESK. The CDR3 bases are TGTGCCAGCAGCCAAGAAGGTGTGAAAGCGGGACAAGAGACCCAGTACTTC. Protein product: CASSQEGVKAGQETQYF. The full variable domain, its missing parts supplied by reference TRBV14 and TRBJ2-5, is EAGVTQFPSHSVIEKGQTVTLRCDPISGHDNLYWYRRVMGKEIKFLLHFVKESKQDESGMPNNRFLAERTGGTYSTLKVQPAELEDSGVYFCASSQEGVKAGQETQYFGPGTRLLVL.

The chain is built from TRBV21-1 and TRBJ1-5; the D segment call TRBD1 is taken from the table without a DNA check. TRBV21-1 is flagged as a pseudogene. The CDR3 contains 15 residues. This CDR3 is CASSKRSGGNQPQRF. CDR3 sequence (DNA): TGTGCCAGCAGCAAAAGGTCGGGCGGCAATCAGCCCCAGCGTTTT.

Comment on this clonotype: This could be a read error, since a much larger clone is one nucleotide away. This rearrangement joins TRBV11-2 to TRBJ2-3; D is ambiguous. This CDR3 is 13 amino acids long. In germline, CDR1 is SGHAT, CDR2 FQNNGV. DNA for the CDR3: TGTGTCAGCAGCTTAACGGGCACAGATACGCAGTATTTT. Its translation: CVSSLTGTDTQYF.

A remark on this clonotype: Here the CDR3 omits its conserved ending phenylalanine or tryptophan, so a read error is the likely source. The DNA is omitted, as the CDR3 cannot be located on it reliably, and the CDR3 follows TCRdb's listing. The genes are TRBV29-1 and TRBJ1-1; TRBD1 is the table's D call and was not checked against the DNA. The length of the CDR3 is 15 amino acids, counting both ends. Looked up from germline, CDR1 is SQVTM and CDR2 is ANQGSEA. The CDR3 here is CSVEDKRHLFTEALV.

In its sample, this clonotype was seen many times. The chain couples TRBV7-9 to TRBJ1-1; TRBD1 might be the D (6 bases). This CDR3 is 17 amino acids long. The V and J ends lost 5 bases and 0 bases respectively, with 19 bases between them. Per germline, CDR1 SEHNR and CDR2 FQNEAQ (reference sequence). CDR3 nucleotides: TGTGCCAGCAGCCATCCCCAGGGGTACAGTCTGAACACTGAAGCTTTCTTT. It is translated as CASSHPQGYSLNTEAFF.

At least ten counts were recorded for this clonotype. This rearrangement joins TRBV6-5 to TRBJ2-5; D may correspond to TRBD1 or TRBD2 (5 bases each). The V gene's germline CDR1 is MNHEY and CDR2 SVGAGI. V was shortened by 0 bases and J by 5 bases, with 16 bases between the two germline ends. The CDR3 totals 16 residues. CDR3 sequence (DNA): TGTGCCAGCAGTTACTCGGGGCCACTAGTCCTGGAGACCCAGTACTTC. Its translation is CASSYSGPLVLETQYF.

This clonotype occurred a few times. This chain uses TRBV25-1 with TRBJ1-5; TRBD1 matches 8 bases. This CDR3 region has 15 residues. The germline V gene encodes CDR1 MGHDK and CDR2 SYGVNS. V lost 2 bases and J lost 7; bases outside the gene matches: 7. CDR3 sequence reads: CASSEAGGGGQPQHF. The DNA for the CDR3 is TGTGCCAGCAGTGAAGCAGGGGGCGGTGGACAGCCCCAGCATTTT.

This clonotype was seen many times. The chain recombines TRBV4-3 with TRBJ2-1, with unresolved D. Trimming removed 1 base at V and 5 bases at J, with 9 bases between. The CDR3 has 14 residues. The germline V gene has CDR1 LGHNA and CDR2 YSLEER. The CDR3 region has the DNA TGCGCCAGCAGCCAAGCCGGGTCACACAATGAGCAGTTCTTC. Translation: CASSQAGSHNEQFF.

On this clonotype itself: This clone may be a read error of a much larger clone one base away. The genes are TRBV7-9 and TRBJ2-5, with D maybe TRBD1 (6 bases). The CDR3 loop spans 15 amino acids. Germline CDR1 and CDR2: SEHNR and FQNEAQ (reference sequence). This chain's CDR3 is CASSLGTRMGEPQYF. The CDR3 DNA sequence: TGTGCCAGCAGCCTGGGGACAAGGATGGGAGAGCCCCAGTACTTC. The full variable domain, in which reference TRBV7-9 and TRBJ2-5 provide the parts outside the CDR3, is DTGVSQNPRHKITKRGQNVTFRCDPISEHNRLYWYRQTLGQGPEFLTYFQNEAQLEKSRLLSDRFSAERPKGSFSTLEIQRTEQGDSAMYLCASSLGTRMGEPQYFGPGTRLLVL.

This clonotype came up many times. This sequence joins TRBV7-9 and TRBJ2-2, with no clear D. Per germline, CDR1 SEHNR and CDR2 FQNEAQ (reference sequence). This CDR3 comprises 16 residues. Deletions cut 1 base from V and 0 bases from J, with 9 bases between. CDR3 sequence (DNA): TGTGCCAGCAGCTTAGGGTTATCACCGAACACCGGGGAGCTGTTTTTT. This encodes CASSLGLSPNTGELFF.

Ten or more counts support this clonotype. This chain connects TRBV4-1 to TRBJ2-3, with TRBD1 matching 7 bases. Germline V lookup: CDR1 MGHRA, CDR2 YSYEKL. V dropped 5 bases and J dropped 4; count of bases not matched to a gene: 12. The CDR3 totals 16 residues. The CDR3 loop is CASSGRTGLTADTQYF. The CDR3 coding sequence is TGCGCCAGCAGCGGACGGACAGGCCTTACGGCAGATACGCAGTATTTT.

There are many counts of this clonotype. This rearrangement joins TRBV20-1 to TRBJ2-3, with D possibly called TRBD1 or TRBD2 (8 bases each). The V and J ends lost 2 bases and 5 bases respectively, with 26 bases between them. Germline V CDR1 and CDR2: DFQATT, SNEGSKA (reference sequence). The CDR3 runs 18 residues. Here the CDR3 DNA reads TGCAGTGCTAGATTCCCGGGACAGGACGGGAGGGCCCTAGATACGCAGTATTTT. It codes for CSARFPGQDGRALDTQYF.

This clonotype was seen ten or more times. CDR3 amino acids: CATRSGSLPTDTQYF. The DNA of the CDR3 is TGTGCCACCAGAAGCGGGAGCCTACCCACAGATACGCAGTATTTT. The gene calls are TRBV15 and TRBJ2-3; 8 nucleotides align to TRBD2. The CDR3 runs to 15 residues. Germline V gene data show CDR1 as LNHNV and CDR2 as YYDKDF (reference sequence). J gave up 2 bases and V 6 bases, and 7 bases lay outside the gene matches.

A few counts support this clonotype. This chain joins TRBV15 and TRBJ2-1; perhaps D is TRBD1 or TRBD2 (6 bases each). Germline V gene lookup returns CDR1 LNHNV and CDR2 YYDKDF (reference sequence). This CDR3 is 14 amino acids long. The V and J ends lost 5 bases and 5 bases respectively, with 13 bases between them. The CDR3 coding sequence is TGTGCCACCAGCGGGGGGACATCTAACAATGAGCAGTTCTTC. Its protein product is CATSGGTSNNEQFF.

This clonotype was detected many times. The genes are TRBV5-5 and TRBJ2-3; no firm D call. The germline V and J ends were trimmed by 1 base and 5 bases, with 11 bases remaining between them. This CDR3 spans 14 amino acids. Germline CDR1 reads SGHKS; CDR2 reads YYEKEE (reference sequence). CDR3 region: CASSLPLDGDTQYF. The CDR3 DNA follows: TGTGCCAGCAGCTTGCCACTGGATGGAGATACGCAGTATTTT. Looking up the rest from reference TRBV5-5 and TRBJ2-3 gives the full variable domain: DAGVTQSPTHLIKTRGQQVTLRCSPISGHKSVSWYQQVLGQGPQFIFQYYEKEERGRGNFPDRFSARQFPNYSSELNVNALLLGDSALYLCASSLPLDGDTQYFGPGTRLTVL.

This chain's CDR3 is CSVEVATFGSGIMSLAATQYF. The CDR3 DNA follows: TGCAGCGTTGAAGTGGCGACCTTTGGTAGCGGAATCATGTCATTGGCAGCTACGCAGTATTTT. V usage is TRBV29-1 and J usage is TRBJ2-3; perhaps TRBD2 as D (6 bases). The CDR3 covers 21 residues. V was clipped by 1 base and J by 8 bases, with 37 bases between them. The germline V gene encodes CDR1 SQVTM and CDR2 ANQGSEA.